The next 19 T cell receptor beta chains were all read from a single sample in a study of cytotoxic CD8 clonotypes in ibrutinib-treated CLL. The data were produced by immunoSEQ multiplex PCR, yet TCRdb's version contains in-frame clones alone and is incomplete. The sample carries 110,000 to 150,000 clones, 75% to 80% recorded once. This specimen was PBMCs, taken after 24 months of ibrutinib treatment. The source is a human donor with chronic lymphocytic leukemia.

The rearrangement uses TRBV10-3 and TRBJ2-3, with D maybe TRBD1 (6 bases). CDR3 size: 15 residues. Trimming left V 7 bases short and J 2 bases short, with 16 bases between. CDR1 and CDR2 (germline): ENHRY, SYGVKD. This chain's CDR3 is CAITQQGVATDTQYF. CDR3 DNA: TGTGCCATCACCCAACAGGGTGTGGCCACAGATACGCAGTATTTT.

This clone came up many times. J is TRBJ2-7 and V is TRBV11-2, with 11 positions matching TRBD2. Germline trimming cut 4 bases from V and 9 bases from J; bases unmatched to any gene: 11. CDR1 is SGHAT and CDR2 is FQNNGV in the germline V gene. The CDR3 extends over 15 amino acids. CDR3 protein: CASSSRLAGIRGQYF. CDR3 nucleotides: TGTGCCAGCAGCTCCCGACTAGCGGGGATACGCGGGCAGTACTTC.

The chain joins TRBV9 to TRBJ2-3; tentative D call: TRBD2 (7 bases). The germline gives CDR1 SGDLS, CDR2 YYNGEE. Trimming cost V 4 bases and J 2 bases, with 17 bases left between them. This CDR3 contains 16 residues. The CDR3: CASSPLGGATTDTQYF. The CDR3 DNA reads TGTGCCAGCAGCCCCCTTGGGGGGGCGACCACAGATACGCAGTATTTT.

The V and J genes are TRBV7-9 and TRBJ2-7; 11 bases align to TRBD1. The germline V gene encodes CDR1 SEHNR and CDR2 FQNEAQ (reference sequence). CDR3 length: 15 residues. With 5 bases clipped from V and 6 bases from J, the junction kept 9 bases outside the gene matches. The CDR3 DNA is TGTGCCAGCAGCCGAATTCCGGGACAGGGGGGCGAGCAGTACTTC. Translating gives CASSRIPGQGGEQYF.

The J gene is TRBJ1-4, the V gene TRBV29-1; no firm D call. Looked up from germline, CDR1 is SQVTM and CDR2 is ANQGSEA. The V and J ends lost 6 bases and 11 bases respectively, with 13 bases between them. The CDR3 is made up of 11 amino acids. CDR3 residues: CSVRADGKLFF. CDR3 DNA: TGCAGCGTGCGGGCCGACGGGAAACTGTTTTTT.

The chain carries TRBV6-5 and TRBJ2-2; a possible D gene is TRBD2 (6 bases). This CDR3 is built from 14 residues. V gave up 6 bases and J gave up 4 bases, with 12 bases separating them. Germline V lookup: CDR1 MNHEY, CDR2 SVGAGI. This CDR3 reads CASSRRESTGELFF. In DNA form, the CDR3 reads TGTGCCAGCAGCCGGCGGGAATCCACCGGGGAGCTGTTTTTT.

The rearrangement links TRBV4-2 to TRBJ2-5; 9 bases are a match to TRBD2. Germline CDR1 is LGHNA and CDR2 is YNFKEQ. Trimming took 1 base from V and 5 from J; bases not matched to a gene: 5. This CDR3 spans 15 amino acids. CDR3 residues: CASSQAWLAGETQYF. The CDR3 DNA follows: TGTGCCAGCAGCCAAGCCTGGCTAGCGGGGGAGACCCAGTACTTC.

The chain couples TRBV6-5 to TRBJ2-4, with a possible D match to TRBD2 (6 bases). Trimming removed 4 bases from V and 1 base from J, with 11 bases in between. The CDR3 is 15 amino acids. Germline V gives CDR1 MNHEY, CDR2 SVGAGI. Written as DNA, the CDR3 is TGTGCCAGCAGTTCCCCAAGCGGGGCCAAAAACATTCAGTACTTC. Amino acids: CASSSPSGAKNIQYF.

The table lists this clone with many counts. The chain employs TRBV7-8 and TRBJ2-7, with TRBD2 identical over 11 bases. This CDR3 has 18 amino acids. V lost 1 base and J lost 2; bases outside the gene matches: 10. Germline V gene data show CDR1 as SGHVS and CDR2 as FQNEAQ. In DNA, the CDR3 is TGTGCCAGCAGCTTAGGGGCTAGCGGGAGGCTACGGGCCTACGAGCAGTACTTC. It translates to CASSLGASGRLRAYEQYF.

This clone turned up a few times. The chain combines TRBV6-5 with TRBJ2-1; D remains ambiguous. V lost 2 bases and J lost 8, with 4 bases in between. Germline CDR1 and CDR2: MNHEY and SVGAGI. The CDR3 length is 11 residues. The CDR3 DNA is TGTGCCAGCAGTTACCTGCATGAGCAGTTCTTC. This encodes CASSYLHEQFF.

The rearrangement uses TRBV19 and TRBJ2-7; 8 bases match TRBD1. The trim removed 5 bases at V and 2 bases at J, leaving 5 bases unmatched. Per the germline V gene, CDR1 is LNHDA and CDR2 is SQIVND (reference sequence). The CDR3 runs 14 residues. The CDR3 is CASSPGQGAYEQYF. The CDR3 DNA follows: TGTGCCAGTAGTCCCGGACAGGGAGCCTACGAGCAGTACTTC.

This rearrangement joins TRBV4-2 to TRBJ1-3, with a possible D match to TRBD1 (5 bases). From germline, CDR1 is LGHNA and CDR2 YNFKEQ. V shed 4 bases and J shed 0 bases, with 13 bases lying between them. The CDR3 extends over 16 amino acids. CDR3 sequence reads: CASSPLGGYSGNTIYF. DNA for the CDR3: TGTGCCAGCAGCCCGTTGGGGGGATACTCTGGAAACACCATATATTTT.

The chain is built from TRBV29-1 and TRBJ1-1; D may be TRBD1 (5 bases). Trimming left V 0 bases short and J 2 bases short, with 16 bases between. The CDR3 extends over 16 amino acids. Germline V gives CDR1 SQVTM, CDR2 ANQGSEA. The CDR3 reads CSVEDRRHGGNTEAFF. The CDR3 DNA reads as TGCAGCGTTGAAGATCGGAGACACGGGGGAAACACTGAAGCTTTCTTT.

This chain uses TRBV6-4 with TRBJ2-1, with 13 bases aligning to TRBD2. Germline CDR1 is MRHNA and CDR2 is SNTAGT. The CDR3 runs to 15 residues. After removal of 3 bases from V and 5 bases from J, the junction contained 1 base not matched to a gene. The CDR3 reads CASSEGTSGDNEQFF. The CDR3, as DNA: TGTGCCAGCAGTGAAGGGACTAGCGGGGACAATGAGCAGTTCTTC.

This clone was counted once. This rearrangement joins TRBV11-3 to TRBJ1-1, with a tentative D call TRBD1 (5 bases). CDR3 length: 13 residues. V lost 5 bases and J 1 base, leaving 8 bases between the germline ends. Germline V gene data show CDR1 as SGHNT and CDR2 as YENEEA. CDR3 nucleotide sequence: TGTGCCAGCAGCCGACAGAGGAACACTGAAGCTTTCTTT. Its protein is CASSRQRNTEAFF.

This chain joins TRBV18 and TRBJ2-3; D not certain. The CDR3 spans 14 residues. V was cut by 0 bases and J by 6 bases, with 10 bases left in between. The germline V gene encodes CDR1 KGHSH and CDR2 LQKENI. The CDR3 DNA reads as TGTGCCAGCTCACCACCGGTCAATCGGGATACGCAGTATTTT. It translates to CASSPPVNRDTQYF.

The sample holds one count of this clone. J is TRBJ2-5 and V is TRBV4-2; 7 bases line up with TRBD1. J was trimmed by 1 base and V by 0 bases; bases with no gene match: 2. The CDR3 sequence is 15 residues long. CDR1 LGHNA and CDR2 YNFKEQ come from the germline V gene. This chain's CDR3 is CASSQDWDSQETQYF. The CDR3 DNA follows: TGTGCCAGCAGCCAAGATTGGGACAGCCAAGAGACCCAGTACTTC.

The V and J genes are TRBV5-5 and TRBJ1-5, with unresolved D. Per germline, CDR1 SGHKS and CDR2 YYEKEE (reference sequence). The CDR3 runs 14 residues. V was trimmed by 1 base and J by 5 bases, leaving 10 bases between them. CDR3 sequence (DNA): TGTGCCAGCAGCTTGTGGGAGTCCCATCAGCCCCAGCATTTT. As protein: CASSLWESHQPQHF.

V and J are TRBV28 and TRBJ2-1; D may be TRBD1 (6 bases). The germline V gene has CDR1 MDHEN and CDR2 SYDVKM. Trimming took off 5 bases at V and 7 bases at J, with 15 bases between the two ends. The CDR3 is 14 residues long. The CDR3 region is CASSGGRVRNEQFF. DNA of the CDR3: TGTGCCAGCAGTGGGGGCAGGGTGAGGAATGAGCAGTTCTTC.